This record concerns one T cell receptor beta chain sequence. The antigen is undetermined. The data derive from a study of monozygotic twins with cystic fibrosis. Study context: With roughly 16 PCR cycles, barcoded libraries came from 3 to 3.5 micrograms of fragmented DNA.

Study results and limitations: Co-twins had the most similar V usage for 13 of 16 pairs, J for 8.

Here immunoSEQ multiplex PCR was the method, and the copy in TCRdb shows in-frame clones only, minus some. The sample lists around 10,000 clones; over 99% were seen once. This CDR3 region has 16 residues. Germline loops: CDR1 SGHDT, CDR2 YYEEEE. With 4 bases clipped from V and 3 bases from J, the junction kept 11 bases outside the gene matches. This rearrangement joins TRBV5-6 to TRBJ2-5, with TRBD2 matching 8 bases. This TCR derives from a man between 18 and 35 years old with cystic fibrosis. Sequenced input: blood. Here the CDR3 reads CASSHPSGGLEETQYF. In DNA form, the CDR3 reads TGTGCCAGCAGCCACCCGAGCGGGGGCCTTGAAGAGACCCAGTACTTC.